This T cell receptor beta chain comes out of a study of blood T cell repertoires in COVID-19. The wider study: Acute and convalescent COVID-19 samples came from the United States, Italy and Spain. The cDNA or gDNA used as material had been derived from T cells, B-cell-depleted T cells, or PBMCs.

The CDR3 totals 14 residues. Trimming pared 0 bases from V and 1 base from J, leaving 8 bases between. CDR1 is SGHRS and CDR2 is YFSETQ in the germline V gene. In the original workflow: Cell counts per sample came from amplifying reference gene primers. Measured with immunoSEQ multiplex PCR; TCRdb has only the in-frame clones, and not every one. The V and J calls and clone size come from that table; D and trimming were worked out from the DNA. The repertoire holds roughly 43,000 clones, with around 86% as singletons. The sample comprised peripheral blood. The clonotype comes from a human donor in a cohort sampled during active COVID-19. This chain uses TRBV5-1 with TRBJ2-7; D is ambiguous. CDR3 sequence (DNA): TGCGCCAGCAGCTTGGGACACGGATCCTACGAGCAGTACTTC. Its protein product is CASSLGHGSYEQYF.